This TCR beta chain emerged from a study of T cell repertoires in cytomegalovirus infection. Study overall: Shared public TCR beta signatures pointed to both CMV infection and a matching HLA type.

TCRdb processed the reads anew with MiXCR; each CDR3 protein has one entry. The table includes about 300,000 distinct CDR3 sequences, 9.6% detected once. This clonotype was found many times. Antigen specificity is unknown. General study findings and limits: Public TCR beta family frequency separated CMV-and-HLA carriers, including in an independent cohort. HLA-C-restricted CMV-specific TCR beta clonotypes prevailed in the ex vivo response.

There are 12 residues in the CDR3. V lost 5 bases and J lost 11, with 15 bases in between. Per the germline V gene, CDR1 is SGHTA and CDR2 is FQGNSA. The genes are TRBV7-2 and TRBJ1-1; TRBD1 is a possible D gene (6 bases). The clonotype comes from a human donor in good health (CMV status not recorded). Some clones in this sample may be carry-over from other donors' samples. Sample: PBMCs. In DNA, the CDR3 is TGTGCCAGCAGCCCTCGACAGGATTACGCTTTCTTT. Amino acid sequence: CASSPRQDYAFF.